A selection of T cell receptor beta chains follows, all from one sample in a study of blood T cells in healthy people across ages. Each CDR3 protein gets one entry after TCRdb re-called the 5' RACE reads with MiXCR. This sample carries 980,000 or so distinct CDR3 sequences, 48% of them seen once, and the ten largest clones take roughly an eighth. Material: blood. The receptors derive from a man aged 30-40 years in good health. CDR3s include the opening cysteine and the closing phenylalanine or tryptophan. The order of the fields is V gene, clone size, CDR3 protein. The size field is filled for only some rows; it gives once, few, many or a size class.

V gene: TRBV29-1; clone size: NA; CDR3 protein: CSAHTETTCLCEQYF
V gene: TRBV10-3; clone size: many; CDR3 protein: CAISERQDGYGYTF
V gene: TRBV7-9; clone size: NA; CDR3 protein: CASSSTTSTDTQYF
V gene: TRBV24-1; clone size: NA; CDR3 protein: CATSDPTGENQPQHF
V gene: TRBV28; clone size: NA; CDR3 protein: CTSSFLTSGTSGPEQYF
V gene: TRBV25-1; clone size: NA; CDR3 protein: CASREQGETTEAFF
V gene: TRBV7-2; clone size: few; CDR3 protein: CASSLVGGGGSTDTQYF
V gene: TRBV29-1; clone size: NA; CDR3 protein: CSVWDTVRETQYF
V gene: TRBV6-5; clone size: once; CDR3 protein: CASKSLGWTEAFF
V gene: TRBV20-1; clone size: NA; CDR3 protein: CSAGDRGQPQHF
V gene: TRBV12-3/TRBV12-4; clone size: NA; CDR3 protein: CASRQGGRNEKLFF
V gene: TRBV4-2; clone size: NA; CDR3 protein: CASSRTVGTGEGTQYF
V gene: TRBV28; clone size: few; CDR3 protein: CASRGGAGNFQPQHF
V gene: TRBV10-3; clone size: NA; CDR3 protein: CAISELPPGQGPEQYF
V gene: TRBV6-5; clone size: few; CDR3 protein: CASSYRGYNSPLHF
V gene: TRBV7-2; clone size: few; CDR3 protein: CASSLRRTRGPNEQFF
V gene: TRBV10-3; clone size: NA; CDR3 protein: CAISGRGLAGGPLSYEQYF
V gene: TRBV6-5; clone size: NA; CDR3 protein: CASTRRTGKSEQYF
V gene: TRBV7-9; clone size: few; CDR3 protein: CASSIGADNEQFF
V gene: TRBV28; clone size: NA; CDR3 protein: CASAQGPIYEQYF
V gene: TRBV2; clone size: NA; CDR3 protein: CASRKGGTEAFF
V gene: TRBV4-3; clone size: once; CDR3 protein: CPSSQAPGSTKNIQYF
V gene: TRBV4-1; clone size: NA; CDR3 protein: CASSQDDRGTGEAFF
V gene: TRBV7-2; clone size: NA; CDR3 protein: CAGSPWPGETQYF
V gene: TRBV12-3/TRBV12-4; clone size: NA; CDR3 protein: CASSSTGVYEQYF
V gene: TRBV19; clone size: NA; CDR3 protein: CASSSGEWNEQYF
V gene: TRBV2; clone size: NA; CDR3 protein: CASRREEWGELFF
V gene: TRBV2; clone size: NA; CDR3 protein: CASSAAEGNQPQHF
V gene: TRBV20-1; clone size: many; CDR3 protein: CSARDPAANSDTQYF
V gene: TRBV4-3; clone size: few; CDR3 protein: CASSQDRGTVRFLSPLHF
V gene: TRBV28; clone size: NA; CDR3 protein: CASRSRAGLAETQYF
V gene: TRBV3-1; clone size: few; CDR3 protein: CASSQDRHEQFF
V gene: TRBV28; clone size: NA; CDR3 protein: CASSLGQTHNEQFF
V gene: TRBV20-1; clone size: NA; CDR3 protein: CSALSRGWYNEQFF
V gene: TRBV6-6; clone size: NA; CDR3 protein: CASSLDREEKLFF
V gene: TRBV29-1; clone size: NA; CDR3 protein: CSPNRDQPTYEQYF
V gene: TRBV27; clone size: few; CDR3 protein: CASSLRGGLAVLSSYNEQFF
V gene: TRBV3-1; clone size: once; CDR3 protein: CASSYGPGLITDTQYF
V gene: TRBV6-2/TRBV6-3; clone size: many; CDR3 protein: CASSTTYEQYF
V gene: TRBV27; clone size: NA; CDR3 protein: CASSLMDGNEKLFF
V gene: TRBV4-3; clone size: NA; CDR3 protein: CASSQDVGTGSYEQYF
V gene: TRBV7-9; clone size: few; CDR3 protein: CASSLGSRDGYEQYF
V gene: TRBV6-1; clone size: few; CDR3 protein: CASSEAGGSYGYTF
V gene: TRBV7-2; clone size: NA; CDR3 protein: CASSWYRGLSYEQYF